Each of the 14 T cell receptor beta chains below was sequenced from the same sample in a study of radiation and T cells in renal cell carcinoma. Clones were sequenced by immunoSEQ multiplex PCR, and TCRdb holds only the in-frame ones, with some missing. The table records about 18,000 clones, about 50% of them present only once. The treatment here: 15 Gy SBRT to primary tumor, nephrectomy 4 weeks later. Sequences were derived from tumor tissue, sampled from a patient whose treatment included radiotherapy and nephrectomy. These receptor sequences come from a man between 50 and 59 years old with renal cell carcinoma.

This clone was seen only a few times. This chain joins TRBV7-3 and TRBJ2-1; 13 positions agree with TRBD2. J lost 10 bases, V lost 5 bases, and 11 bases had no gene match. CDR3 size: 16 residues. Germline V CDR1 and CDR2: SGHTA, FQGTGA. The CDR3 protein is CASSPQGLAGVEEQFF. CDR3 bases: TGTGCCAGCAGCCCACAAGGACTAGCGGGAGTTGAGGAGCAGTTCTTC.

This chain joins TRBV7-2 and TRBJ1-2, with D tentatively TRBD1 (6 bases). Germline-derived CDR1 and CDR2 are SGHTA and FQGNSA. V lost 3 bases and J lost 2, with 7 bases in between. The CDR3 is 13 amino acids. The CDR3 region has the DNA TGTGCCAGCAGCTTCGGACAGAACTATGGCTACACCTTC. Protein: CASSFGQNYGYTF. The full variable domain, its missing parts supplied by reference TRBV7-2 and TRBJ1-2, is GAGVSQSPSNKVTEKGKDVELRCDPISGHTALYWYRQSLGQGLEFLIYFQGNSAPDKSGLPSDRFSAERTGGSVSTLTIQRTQQEDSAVYLCASSFGQNYGYTFGSGTRLTVV.

The J gene is TRBJ2-5, the V gene TRBV5-1, with unresolved D. The V and J ends lost 0 bases and 3 bases respectively, with 12 bases between them. This CDR3 contains 15 residues. Germline V gene data show CDR1 as SGHRS and CDR2 as YFSETQ. DNA for the CDR3: TGCGCCAGCAGCTTGGCACAGCCTAATAAAGAGACCCAGTACTTC. Protein: CASSLAQPNKETQYF.

This chain links TRBV7-9 with TRBJ1-2; maybe TRBD1 (6 bases). The CDR3 is made up of 17 amino acids. Germline V gene lookup returns CDR1 SEHNR and CDR2 FQNEAQ (reference sequence). Trimming shortened V by 2 bases and J by 8 bases, and 24 bases separated the two germline ends. CDR3 DNA sequence: TGTGCCAGCAGCTTACTTCGGACAGTACGGCGGTTCGGCGGCTACACCTTC. It specifies CASSLLRTVRRFGGYTF.

The V and J genes are TRBV7-2 and TRBJ2-2; D is unresolved. The CDR3 is made up of 14 amino acids. Per the germline V gene, CDR1 is SGHTA and CDR2 is FQGNSA. V dropped 1 base and J dropped 5 bases, with 8 bases sitting between them. The CDR3 region has the DNA TGTGCCAGCAGCTTAGTGGTTGGTACCGGGGAGCTGTTTTTT. It yields the protein CASSLVVGTGELFF. The full variable domain, with the rest looked up from reference TRBV7-2 and TRBJ2-2, is GAGVSQSPSNKVTEKGKDVELRCDPISGHTALYWYRQSLGQGLEFLIYFQGNSAPDKSGLPSDRFSAERTGGSVSTLTIQRTQQEDSAVYLCASSLVVGTGELFFGEGSRLTVL.

The chain couples TRBV28 to TRBJ2-2, with D unclear. Germline values: CDR1 MDHEN, CDR2 SYDVKM. The CDR3 totals 13 residues. V was cut by 3 bases and J by 0 bases, with 2 bases left in between. The CDR3 DNA reads as TGTGCCAGCAGTTTGGCGAACACCGGGGAGCTGTTTTTT. It translates to CASSLANTGELFF. The full variable domain, rest sourced from reference TRBV28 and TRBJ2-2, is DVKVTQSSRYLVKRTGEKVFLECVQDMDHENMFWYRQDPGLGLRLIYFSYDVKMKEKGDIPEGYSVSREKKERFSLILESASTNQTSMYLCASSLANTGELFFGEGSRLTVL.

This clone was seen a handful of times. This sequence joins TRBV6-1 and TRBJ1-2; TRBD1 agrees at 9 bases. The CDR3 contains 16 residues. The V gene's germline CDR1 is MNHNS and CDR2 SASEGT. With 4 bases clipped from V and 2 bases from J, the junction kept 8 bases outside the gene matches. CDR3 residues: CASSGYTGGTNYGYTF. Here the CDR3 DNA reads TGTGCCAGCAGTGGGTACACAGGGGGCACGAACTATGGCTACACCTTC.

This clone is labeled medium-sized (0.01 to 0.1%). The rearrangement uses TRBV6-1 and TRBJ1-5; tentative D call: TRBD1 (6 bases). This CDR3 is 15 amino acids long. Germline values: CDR1 MNHNS, CDR2 SASEGT. The V end lost 5 bases, the J end lost 6 bases, and 17 bases lay between the germline ends. The CDR3: CASSLSGGGGQPQHF. The CDR3 DNA reads TGTGCCAGCAGTTTATCCGGGGGCGGCGGTCAGCCCCAGCATTTT.

This clone was recorded a few times. The gene calls are TRBV6-5 and TRBJ2-7; D remains unclear. Trimming took off 0 bases at V and 11 bases at J, with 8 bases between the two ends. The CDR3 runs to 11 residues. The germline gives CDR1 MNHEY, CDR2 SVGAGI. The CDR3 is CASSYSDREYF. The CDR3 bases are TGTGCCAGCAGTTACTCGGATAGGGAGTACTTC.

This rearrangement joins TRBV4-1 to TRBJ2-5, with a tentative D call TRBD1 (6 bases). The length of the CDR3 is 18 residues. The V gene lost 0 bases and the J gene lost 2 bases, with 19 bases spanning the gap. Germline CDR1 reads MGHRA; CDR2 reads YSYEKL. The CDR3 DNA sequence: TGCGCCAGCAGCCAAGAAAGGTGGTCCTCAGGGGTTCAAGAGACCCAGTACTTC. Its protein is CASSQERWSSGVQETQYF.

The genes are TRBV9 and TRBJ2-3; D is undetermined. Germline CDR1 reads SGDLS; CDR2 reads YYNGEE. The CDR3 extends over 17 amino acids. V was pared by 3 bases and J by 2 bases, with 19 bases between. CDR3 sequence reads: CASSALSGAVFTDTQYF. Here the CDR3 DNA reads TGTGCCAGCAGCGCTTTATCAGGAGCTGTCTTCACAGATACGCAGTATTTT. The full variable domain, with the rest looked up from reference TRBV9 and TRBJ2-3, is DSGVTQTPKHLITATGQRVTLRCSPRSGDLSVYWYQQSLDQGLQFLIQYYNGEERAKGNILERFSAQQFPDLHSELNLSSLELGDSALYFCASSALSGAVFTDTQYFGPGTRLTVL.

In its sample, this clone was seen a few times. V gene TRBV19 combines with J gene TRBJ1-5; 9 nucleotides agree with TRBD1. CDR3 size: 14 residues. Trimming removed 7 bases from V and 6 bases from J; junction bases left unmatched: 7. Germline V gene lookup returns CDR1 LNHDA and CDR2 SQIVND (reference sequence). Written as DNA, the CDR3 is TGTGCCAGTACTGGCACAGGGGGCACTCAGCCCCAGCATTTT. This gives the protein CASTGTGGTQPQHF.

The chain couples TRBV27 to TRBJ2-1; 7 nucleotides match TRBD2. V was pared by 8 bases and J by 3 bases, with 10 bases of the junction left unmatched. CDR3 length equals 15 residues. Germline CDR1 and CDR2: MNHEY and SMNVEV (reference sequence). CDR3: CASSSAAGVYNEQFF. The CDR3 DNA reads TGTGCCAGCTCCTCGGCTGCGGGAGTCTACAATGAGCAGTTCTTC.

The chain recombines TRBV29-1 with TRBJ2-1; no clear D. CDR1 SQVTM and CDR2 ANQGSEA come from the germline V gene. V was cut by 4 bases and J by 6 bases, with 10 bases left in between. CDR3 length equals 12 residues. The CDR3 loop is CSVVPRANEQFF. Written as DNA, the CDR3 is TGCAGCGTTGTGCCCCGGGCCAATGAGCAGTTCTTC.